This T cell receptor (beta chain) was sequenced for a study of blood T cell repertoires in COVID-19. Study information: The United States, Italy and Spain supplied acute and convalescent COVID-19 samples.

The V gene's germline CDR1 is SGHRS and CDR2 YFSETQ. The CDR3 runs 14 residues. With 7 bases removed from V and 1 base from J, the gap between germline ends came to 13 bases. Individuals aged about 18 to 100 years were recruited from about two dozen US areas. Authors' analysis steps: Reference gene primer amplification yielded estimated nucleated cell counts. Assay: immunoSEQ multiplex PCR; the TCRdb copy retains only in-frame clones and omits some. The V and J calls and the clone size are those of that table, but D and trimming were determined from the DNA. Of 140,000 to 150,000 clones in the sample, around 80% were seen once.

The chain recombines TRBV5-1 with TRBJ2-3; the D is unclear. Source material: PBMCs or T cells enriched from blood (not recorded which). The sequence was collected from a woman aged 45 to 65 who had recovered from COVID-19. For the CDR3, the DNA is TGCGCCAGCGGCGGTTCTGGTCGCACAGATACGCAGTATTTT. The encoded protein is CASGGSGRTDTQYF.